The sequence of this T cell receptor beta chain was determined in a study of blood T cell repertoires in COVID-19. About the study: The United States, Italy and Spain provided the acute and convalescent COVID-19 samples. From T cells, B-cell-depleted T cells, or PBMCs came the material, which was cDNA or gDNA.

The length of the CDR3 is 13 residues. V shed 2 bases and J shed 1 base, with 7 bases lying between them. CDR1 and CDR2 (germline): SGDLS, YYNGEE. As handled by the study authors: Researchers report that nucleated cell counts were estimated from reference gene primer amplification. Generated by immunoSEQ multiplex PCR, the TCRdb table keeps only in-frame clones and is missing some. V and J calls and clone size are copied from that table; D and trimming were computed from the DNA. The sample contains tens of thousands of clones, 90% of which appear only once. V usage is TRBV9 and J usage is TRBJ2-7; D is ambiguous. This TCR was recovered from a human donor in a cohort sampled during active COVID-19. Source material: peripheral blood. This chain's CDR3 is CASSVTDSYEQYF. Here the CDR3 DNA reads TGTGCCAGCAGCGTTACTGATTCCTACGAGCAGTACTTC. The variable domain in full, with the rest retrieved from reference TRBV9 and TRBJ2-7, is DSGVTQTPKHLITATGQRVTLRCSPRSGDLSVYWYQQSLDQGLQFLIQYYNGEERAKGNILERFSAQQFPDLHSELNLSSLELGDSALYFCASSVTDSYEQYFGPGTRLTVT.